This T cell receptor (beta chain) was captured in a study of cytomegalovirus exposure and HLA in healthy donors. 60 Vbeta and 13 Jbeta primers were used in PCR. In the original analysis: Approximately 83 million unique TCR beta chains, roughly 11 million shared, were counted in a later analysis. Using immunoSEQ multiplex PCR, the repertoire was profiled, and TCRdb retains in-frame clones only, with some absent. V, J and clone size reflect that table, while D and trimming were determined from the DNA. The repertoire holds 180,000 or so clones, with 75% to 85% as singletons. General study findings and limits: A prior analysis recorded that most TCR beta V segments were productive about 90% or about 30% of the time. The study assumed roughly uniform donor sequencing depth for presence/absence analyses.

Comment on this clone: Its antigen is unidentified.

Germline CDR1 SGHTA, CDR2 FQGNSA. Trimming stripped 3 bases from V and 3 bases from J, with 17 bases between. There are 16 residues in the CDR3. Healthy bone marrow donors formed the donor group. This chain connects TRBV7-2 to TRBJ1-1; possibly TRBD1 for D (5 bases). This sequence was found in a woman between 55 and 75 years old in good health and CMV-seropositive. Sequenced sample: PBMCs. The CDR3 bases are TGTGCCAGCAGCTTTTATCAAAGGGGCACCTACACTGAAGCTTTCTTT. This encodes CASSFYQRGTYTEAFF.